This T cell receptor (beta chain) stems from a study of T cell repertoires in aging, cancer and after chemotherapy. This clonotype was observed once. Germline assignment: CDR1 MNHNY and CDR2 SVGAGI (reference sequence). The CDR3 covers 14 residues. The ends were cut back, 4 bases at V and 3 bases at J, with 10 bases in the middle. The template was genomic DNA from peripheral blood, not RNA. Multiplex touch-down PCR with TRB-A/B primers amplified rearranged V-D-J TRB sequences. TCRdb reanalysed the multiplex PCR reads using MiXCR and keeps one entry per CDR3 protein. The sample lists some 10,000 distinct CDR3 sequences, under 40% seen once, with 8% to 8.5% in the top ten.

Source material: blood. The receptor comes from a human donor in good health. This chain joins TRBV6-6 and TRBJ1-3, with a possible D match to TRBD1 (5 bases). CDR3 in DNA: TGTGCCAGCAGTTCTGAGGGGCTTGGAAACACCATATATTTT. Its translation: CASSSEGLGNTIYF.